Each of the 3 T cell receptor beta chains below was sequenced from the same sample in a study of T cells after yellow fever vaccination. TCRdb reprocessed the 5' RACE reads via MiXCR and lists one record per CDR3 protein. The data show approximately 150,000 distinct CDR3 sequences, 7.7% seen once. The material sequenced was CD4+ T cells sorted from PBMCs, taken 5 days after the yellow fever booster vaccination. The source of these receptors is a man between 25 and 39 years old who received the YFV17D yellow fever vaccine.

Concerning this clonotype itself: This may be a read error: a much more frequent sequence differs by one nucleotide. The CDR3 spells CASSLAGGRGSSVSYEQYF. The DNA of the CDR3 is TGTGCCAGCAGCTTAGCAGGGGGAAGAGGGAGTAGCGTAAGCTACGAGCAGTACTTC. This sequence joins TRBV7-2 and TRBJ2-7, with D possibly TRBD1 on 6 matching bases. The germline CDR1 and CDR2 sequences are SGHTA and FQGNSA. The V end was cut by 0 bases, the J end by 3 bases, with 24 bases between. The CDR3 contains 19 residues.

This clonotype was seen many times. The J gene is TRBJ2-7, the V gene TRBV5-4; 11 positions match TRBD1. Germline V gene lookup returns CDR1 SGHNT and CDR2 YYREEE (reference sequence). The length of the CDR3 is 19 residues. The trim removed 0 bases at V and 0 bases at J, leaving 11 bases unmatched. The CDR3 spells CASSLVPDRGPTSSYEQYF. In DNA form, the CDR3 reads TGTGCCAGCAGCTTGGTTCCGGACAGGGGGCCGACCAGCTCCTACGAGCAGTACTTC.

The rearrangement links TRBV7-2 to TRBJ2-5, with D hard to call. Germline CDR1 SGHTA, CDR2 FQGNSA. This CDR3 contains 13 residues. V was cut by 5 bases and J by 7 bases, with 14 bases left in between. CDR3 loop: CASSGPGGWTQYF. DNA for the CDR3: TGTGCCAGCAGCGGACCGGGTGGGTGGACCCAGTACTTC.